This T cell receptor (beta chain) was identified during a study of molecular identifiers for immune sequencing clone quantification. Germline V lookup: CDR1 SGHAT, CDR2 FQNNGV. This CDR3 has 14 amino acids. V was cut by 7 bases and J by 5 bases, with 18 bases left in between. MiXCR, applied by TCRdb to the PCR reads, yields one record per CDR3 protein. The sample lists about 500,000 distinct CDR3 sequences; around 23% were seen once. As for this clonotype: What it binds is not known.

Study results and limitations: Clone sizes that are highly expanded could be underestimated when identical TCR molecules share a barcode.

The sequenced sample consisted of naive CD8+ T cells from blood, with Jurkat cell RNA spiked in. Indicated subset: FACS-sorted CD8+CD4-CCR7+CD45RA+ naive T cells. The V call is TRBV11-2, the J call TRBJ2-7; D may be TRBD1 or TRBD2 (6 bases each). The clonotype originates from a human donor in good health. Some libraries in this study had Jurkat cell RNA spiked in. DNA of the CDR3: TGTGCCAGCACCCTGGTGGGGGGCAGTGACGAGCAGTACTTC. Translated: CASTLVGGSDEQYF.